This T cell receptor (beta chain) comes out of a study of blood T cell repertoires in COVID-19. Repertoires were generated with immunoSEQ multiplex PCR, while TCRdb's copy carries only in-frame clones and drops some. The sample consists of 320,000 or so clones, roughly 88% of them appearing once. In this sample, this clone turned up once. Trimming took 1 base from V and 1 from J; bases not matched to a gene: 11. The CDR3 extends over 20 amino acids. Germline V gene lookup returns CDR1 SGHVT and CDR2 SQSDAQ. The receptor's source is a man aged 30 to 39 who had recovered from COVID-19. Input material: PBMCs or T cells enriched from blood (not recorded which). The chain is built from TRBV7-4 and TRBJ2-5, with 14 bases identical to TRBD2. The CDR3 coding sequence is TGTGCCAGCAGCTTAGAGCATTTACCGGGACTAGCGGGGGTCCAAGAGACCCAGTACTTC. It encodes CASSLEHLPGLAGVQETQYF.